The TCR beta chain under discussion was sequenced for a study of blood T cell repertoires in COVID-19 (dated by TCRdb to 2020 to 2022). Background for the entire study: Collaborator samples came from the United States, Italy and Spain and covered acute and convalescent phases of COVID-19. The samples were drawn from the first 160 participants of the ongoing ImmuneRACE study and from some 1,300 subjects provided by 6 global collaborators. The sample metadata nearly always contained a de-identified subject ID, COVID-19 status, age in years and sex. The prospective study material was composed of cDNA or gDNA derived from T cells, B-cell-depleted T cells, or PBMCs. Deeply sampled blood TCRbeta repertoires from subjects exposed to, actively infected with, or recovered from COVID-19 were included in the dataset. A freely available public database, intended as a resource for researchers studying the immune response to SARS-CoV-2, is where the repertoires were released. Where available, HLA class I and class II types were taken from metadata supplied by the sample provider and were not determined by assay-based typing. Summary of the overall study and its limitations: The quantity of clinical and demographic metadata differed by source and by participant and was supplied without curation.

TCRbeta CDR3 regions were amplified from genomic DNA by means of the immunoSEQ Assay, a bias-controlled multiplex PCR. The source study handled its data this way. The number of nucleated cells in each sample was estimated by amplification of reference gene primers within the assay. Sequence reads were collapsed and filtered to measure the absolute abundance of every unique TCRbeta CDR3 rearrangement. Productive Simpson clonality was computed per sample as the square root of Simpson's diversity index over productive rearrangements. TCRdb carries this immuneACCESS record with in-frame sequences only. Its versions omit some clonotypes, under half of them owing to an unresolved V gene in the studies checked, with the rest unexplained. V, J and clone size are taken as reported in that table, and D and trimming were inferred from the DNA itself. Present in this sample are 150,000 to 170,000 clones, around 82% of which were seen just once. Of the sample, about 0.63% is held by the ten largest clones.

One collaborating source in Seattle enrolled patients during active infection and followed them longitudinally through the course of disease. The collaborating institutions used their own protocols to collect whole blood in K2EDTA tubes. For TCRbeta analysis, collaborators shipped samples in one of three forms: frozen whole blood, isolated PBMCs, or DNA extracted from either of those sample types. CDR1 and CDR2, per the germline V gene (reference sequence), are MNHNY and SVGAGI. Spanning cysteine to phenylalanine, the CDR3 consists of 13 amino acids. The DNA shown is the 39-base CDR3, in frame from base 1. V trim: 9 bases; J trim: 0 bases; unmatched bases: 5. Notes on this clone: The antigen this receptor binds is unknown. No base-level quality is on record; no much larger clone is a single base apart.

The rearranged chain carries TRBV6-6 and TRBJ2-7; 7 bases in between match TRBD2. The clonotype was recovered from a man in his sixties with COVID-19, enrolled during active disease. Sequenced: peripheral blood. CDR3 reads: CASVRDYSYEQYF. The base sequence is TGTGCCAGTGTCAGGGACTACTCCTACGAGCAGTACTTC.